The subject of this entry is one TCR beta chain. The CDR3 is 15 amino acids. Per the germline V gene, CDR1 is MDHEN and CDR2 is SYDVKM. Trimming shortened V by 6 bases and J by 0 bases, and 12 bases separated the two germline ends. This entry comes from a study of blood T cell repertoires in COVID-19. For the study at large: PBMCs, B-cell-depleted T cells, or T cells were the source of the cDNA or gDNA that made up the material.

Authors' processing steps: The authors estimated nucleated cell counts from reference gene primer amplification. Here immunoSEQ multiplex PCR was the method, and the copy in TCRdb shows in-frame clones only, minus some. That table is the source of V, J and clone size, and D and trimming were worked out from the DNA. This sample yields about 440,000 clones, of which 88% are seen a single time; over 10% belongs to the top ten. The receptor comes from a woman aged 45-59 years with COVID-19, enrolled during active disease. This chain uses TRBV28 with TRBJ1-5; no reliable D call. The specimen sequenced was peripheral blood. The DNA for the CDR3 is TGTGCCAGCAGCCCCGGACTTTATAGCAATCAGCCCCAGCATTTT. Amino acid sequence: CASSPGLYSNQPQHF.